This entry features one T cell receptor (beta chain) sequence. Its antigen is not identified. A read error may be the cause here, since a much bigger clone is one base away. This record belongs to a study of T cell repertoires in cytomegalovirus infection. About the research overall: In the study, CMV epitopes included recently identified HLA-C-restricted and well-studied HLA-B-restricted ones. Study observations and caveats: HLA-C-restricted, CMV-specific TCR beta clonotypes were dominant ex vivo.

TCRdb reprocessed the reads with MiXCR, giving one entry per CDR3 protein. The table lists approximately 770,000 distinct CDR3 sequences, around 29% of them singletons, with around 13% in the top ten. This CDR3 has 15 amino acids. Germline V lookup: CDR1 SGHVS, CDR2 FNYEAQ. Sample: cultured CD8+ T cells from PBMCs, taken from culture after CMV antigen stimulation. The chain links TRBV7-6 to TRBJ2-3, with TRBD1 identical over 8 bases. This receptor was identified in a human donor in good health (CMV status not recorded). Some clones in this sample may be carry-over from other donors' samples. The CDR3 nucleotides read TGTGTCAGCAGCTCCAGACAGGGGAGCACAGATACGCAGTATTTT. Protein product: CVSSSRQGSTDTQYF.